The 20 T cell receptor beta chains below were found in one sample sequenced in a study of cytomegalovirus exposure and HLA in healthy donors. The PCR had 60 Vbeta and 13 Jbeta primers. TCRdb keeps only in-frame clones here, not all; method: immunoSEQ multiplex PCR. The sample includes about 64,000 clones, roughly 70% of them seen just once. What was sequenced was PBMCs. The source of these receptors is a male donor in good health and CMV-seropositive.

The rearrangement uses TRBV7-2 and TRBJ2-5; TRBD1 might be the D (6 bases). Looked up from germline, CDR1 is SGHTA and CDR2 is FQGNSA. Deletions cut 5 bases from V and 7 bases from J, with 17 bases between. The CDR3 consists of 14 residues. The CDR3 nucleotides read TGTGCCAGCAGCCCGGGGATGATAGGGGGGACCCAGTACTTC. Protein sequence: CASSPGMIGGTQYF.

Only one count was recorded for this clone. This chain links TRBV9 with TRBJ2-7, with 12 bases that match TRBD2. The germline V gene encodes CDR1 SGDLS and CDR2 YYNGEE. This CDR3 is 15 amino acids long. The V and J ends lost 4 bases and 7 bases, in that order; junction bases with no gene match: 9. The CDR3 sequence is CASSYSSGRAFEQYF. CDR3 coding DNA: TGTGCCAGCAGCTATTCTAGCGGGAGGGCCTTTGAGCAGTACTTC.

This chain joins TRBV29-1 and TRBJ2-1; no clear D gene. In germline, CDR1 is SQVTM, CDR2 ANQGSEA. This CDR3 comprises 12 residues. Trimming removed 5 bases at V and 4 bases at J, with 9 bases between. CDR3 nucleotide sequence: TGCAGCGTTTTCAAAGCGTACAATGAGCAGTTCTTC. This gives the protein CSVFKAYNEQFF.

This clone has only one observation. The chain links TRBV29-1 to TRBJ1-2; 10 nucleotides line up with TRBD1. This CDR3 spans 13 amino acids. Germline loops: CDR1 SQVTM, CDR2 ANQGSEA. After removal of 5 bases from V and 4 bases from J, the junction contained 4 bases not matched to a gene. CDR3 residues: CSVTGTGVYGYTF. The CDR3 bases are TGCAGCGTTACCGGGACAGGGGTCTATGGCTACACCTTC. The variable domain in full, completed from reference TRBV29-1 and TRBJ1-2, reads SAVISQKPSRDICQRGTSLTIQCQVDSQVTMMFWYRQQPGQSLTLIATANQGSEATYESGFVIDKFPISRPNLTFSTLTVSNMSPEDSSIYLCSVTGTGVYGYTFGSGTRLTVV.

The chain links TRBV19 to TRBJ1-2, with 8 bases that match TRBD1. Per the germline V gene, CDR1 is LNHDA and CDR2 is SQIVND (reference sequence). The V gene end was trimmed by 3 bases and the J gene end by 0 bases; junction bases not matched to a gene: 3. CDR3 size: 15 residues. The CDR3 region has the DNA TGTGCCAGTAGTATCGAACAGGGGGCTAACTATGGCTACACCTTC. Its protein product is CASSIEQGANYGYTF. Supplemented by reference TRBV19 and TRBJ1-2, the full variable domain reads DGGITQSPKYLFRKEGQNVTLSCEQNLNHDAMYWYRQDPGQGLRLIYYSQIVNDFQKGDIAEGYSVSREKKESFPLTVTSAQKNPTAFYLCASSIEQGANYGYTFGSGTRLTVV.

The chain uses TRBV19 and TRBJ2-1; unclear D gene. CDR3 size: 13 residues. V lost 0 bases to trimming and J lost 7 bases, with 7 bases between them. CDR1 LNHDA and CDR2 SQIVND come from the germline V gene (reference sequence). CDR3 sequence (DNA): TGTGCCAGTAGTATAGACGGCGGAAATGAGCAGTTCTTC. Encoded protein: CASSIDGGNEQFF.

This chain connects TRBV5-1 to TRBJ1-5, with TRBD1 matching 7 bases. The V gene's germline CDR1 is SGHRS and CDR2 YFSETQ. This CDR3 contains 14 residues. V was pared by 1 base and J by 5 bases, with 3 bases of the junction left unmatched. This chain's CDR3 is CASSLSGGHQPQHF. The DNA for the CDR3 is TGCGCCAGCAGCTTGTCAGGGGGGCATCAGCCCCAGCATTTT.

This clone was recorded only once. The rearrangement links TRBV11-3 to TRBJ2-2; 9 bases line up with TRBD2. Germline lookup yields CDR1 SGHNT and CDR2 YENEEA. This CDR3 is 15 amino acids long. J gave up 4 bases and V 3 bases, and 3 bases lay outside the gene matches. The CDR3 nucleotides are TGTGCCAGCAGCTTGGGCGGGAGGGCCACCGGGGAGCTGTTTTTT. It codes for CASSLGGRATGELFF.

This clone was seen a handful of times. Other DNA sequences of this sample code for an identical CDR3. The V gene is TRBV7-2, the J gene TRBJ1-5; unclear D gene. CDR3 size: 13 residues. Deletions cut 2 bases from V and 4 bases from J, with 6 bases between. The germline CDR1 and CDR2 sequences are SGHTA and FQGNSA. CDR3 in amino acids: CASSLRGNQPQHF. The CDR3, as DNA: TGTGCCAGCAGCTTACGGGGAAATCAGCCCCAGCATTTT. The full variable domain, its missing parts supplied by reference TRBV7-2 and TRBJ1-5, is GAGVSQSPSNKVTEKGKDVELRCDPISGHTALYWYRQSLGQGLEFLIYFQGNSAPDKSGLPSDRFSAERTGGSVSTLTIQRTQQEDSAVYLCASSLRGNQPQHFGDGTRLSIL.

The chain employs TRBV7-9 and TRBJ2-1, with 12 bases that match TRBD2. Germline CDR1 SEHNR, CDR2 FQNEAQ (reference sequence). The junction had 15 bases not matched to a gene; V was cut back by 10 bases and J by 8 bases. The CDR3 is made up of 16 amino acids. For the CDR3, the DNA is TGTGCCACCCCGCCCCCGACTAGCGGGAGTGGGGATGAGCAGTTCTTC. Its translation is CATPPPTSGSGDEQFF.

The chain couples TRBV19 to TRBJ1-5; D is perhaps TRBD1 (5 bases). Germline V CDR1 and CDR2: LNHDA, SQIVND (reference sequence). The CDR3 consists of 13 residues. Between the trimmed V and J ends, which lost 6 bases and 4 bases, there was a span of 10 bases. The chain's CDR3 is CASSPQANQPQHF. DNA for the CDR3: TGTGCCAGTAGCCCACAGGCTAATCAGCCCCAGCATTTT.

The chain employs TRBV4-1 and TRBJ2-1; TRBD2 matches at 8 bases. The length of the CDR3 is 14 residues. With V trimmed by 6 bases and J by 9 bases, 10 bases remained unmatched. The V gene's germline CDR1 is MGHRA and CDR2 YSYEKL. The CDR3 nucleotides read TGCGCCAGCAGTCCAAGCGGGGGTCCCCGTGAGCAGTTCTTC. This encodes CASSPSGGPREQFF.

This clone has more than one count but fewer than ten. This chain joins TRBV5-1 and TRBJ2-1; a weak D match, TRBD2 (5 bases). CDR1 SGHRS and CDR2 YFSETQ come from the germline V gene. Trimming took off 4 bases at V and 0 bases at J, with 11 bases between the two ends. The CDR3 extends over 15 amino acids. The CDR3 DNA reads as TGCGCCAGCAGCCCGGCGGCGGGCTCCTACAATGAGCAGTTCTTC. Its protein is CASSPAAGSYNEQFF.

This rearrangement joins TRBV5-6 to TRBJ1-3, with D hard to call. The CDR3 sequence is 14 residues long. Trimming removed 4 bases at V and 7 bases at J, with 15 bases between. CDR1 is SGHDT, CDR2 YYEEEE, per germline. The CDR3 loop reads CASSPRTGVNTIYF. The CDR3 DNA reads TGTGCCAGCAGCCCCCGGACCGGGGTTAACACCATATATTTT.

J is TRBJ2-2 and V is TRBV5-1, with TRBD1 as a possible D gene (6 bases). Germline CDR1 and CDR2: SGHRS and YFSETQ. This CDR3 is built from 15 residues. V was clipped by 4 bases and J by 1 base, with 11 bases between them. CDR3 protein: CASSETGRNTGELFF. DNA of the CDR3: TGCGCCAGCAGCGAAACAGGGAGGAACACCGGGGAGCTGTTTTTT.

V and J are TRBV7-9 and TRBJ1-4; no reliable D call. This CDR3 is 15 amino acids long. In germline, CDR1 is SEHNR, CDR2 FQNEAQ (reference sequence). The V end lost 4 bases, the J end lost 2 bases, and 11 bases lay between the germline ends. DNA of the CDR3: TGTGCCAGCAGCTCGTCCGGGAGGACTAATGAAAAACTGTTTTTT. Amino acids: CASSSSGRTNEKLFF.

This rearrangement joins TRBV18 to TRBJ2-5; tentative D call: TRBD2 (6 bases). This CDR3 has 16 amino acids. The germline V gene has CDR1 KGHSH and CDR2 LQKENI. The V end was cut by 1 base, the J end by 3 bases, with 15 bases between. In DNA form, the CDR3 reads TGTGCCAGCTCACCACTTAGACAGCGGGCCGAAGAGACCCAGTACTTC. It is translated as CASSPLRQRAEETQYF.

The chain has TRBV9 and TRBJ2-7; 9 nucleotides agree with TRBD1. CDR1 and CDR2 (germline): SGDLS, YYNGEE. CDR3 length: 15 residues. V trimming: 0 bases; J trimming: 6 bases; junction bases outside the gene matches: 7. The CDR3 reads CASSVGGTGRSEQYF. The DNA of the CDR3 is TGTGCCAGCAGCGTAGGCGGGACAGGGAGGAGCGAGCAGTACTTC.

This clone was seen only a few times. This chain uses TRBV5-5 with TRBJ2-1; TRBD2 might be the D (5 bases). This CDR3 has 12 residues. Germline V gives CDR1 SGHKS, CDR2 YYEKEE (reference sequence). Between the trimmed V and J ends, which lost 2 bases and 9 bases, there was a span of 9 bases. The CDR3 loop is CASSLTSAEQFF. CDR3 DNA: TGTGCCAGCAGCTTAACTAGTGCTGAGCAGTTCTTC.

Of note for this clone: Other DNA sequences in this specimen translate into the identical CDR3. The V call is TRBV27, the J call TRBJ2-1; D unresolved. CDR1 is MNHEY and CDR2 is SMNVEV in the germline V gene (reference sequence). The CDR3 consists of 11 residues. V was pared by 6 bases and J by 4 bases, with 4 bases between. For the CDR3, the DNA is TGTGCCAGCAGCCTGTACAATGAGCAGTTCTTC. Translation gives CASSLYNEQFF.